Listed below are T cell receptor beta chains from one sample, sequenced in a study of vaccination and CD4 T cells after COVID-19. These receptors are not linked to any known antigen. One entry per CDR3 protein, called by TCRdb with MiXCR from the PCR reads. There are about 15,000 distinct CDR3 sequences in the sample; roughly three fifths occur only once, and about 5.5% lies in the top ten. Sample: CD4+ T cells from blood, cultured in vitro, taken after SARS-CoV-2 vaccination. These receptors were taken from a human donor who had recovered from COVID-19. Each CDR3 is given without its conserved first and last residue. Each record gives: clone size, V gene, J gene, CDR3 length, CDR3 protein. Clone size, where shown, is once, few, many, or a class for clones that have expanded.

size: .; V: TRBV11-1; J: TRBJ2-3; length: 12; CDR3: ASSRGGLQDTQY
size: few; V: TRBV20-1; J: TRBJ1-1; length: 12; CDR3: SARQPTGWLEAF
size: .; V: TRBV6-1; J: TRBJ1-2; length: 14; CDR3: ASSEGQGAVNYGYT
size: medium-sized; V: TRBV18; J: TRBJ1-2; length: 15; CDR3: ASSPLALRGHDYGYT
size: .; V: TRBV7-8; J: TRBJ1-6; length: 14; CDR3: ASTRMGVTYNSPLH
size: .; V: TRBV7-9; J: TRBJ2-2; length: 11; CDR3: ASSITGTGELF
size: .; V: TRBV5-6; J: TRBJ1-2; length: 12; CDR3: ASILGQGGYGYT
size: .; V: TRBV6-1; J: TRBJ1-1; length: 14; CDR3: ATNNPMGRSNTEAF
size: few; V: TRBV7-3; J: TRBJ2-2; length: 14; CDR3: ASSPLRAANTGELF
size: .; V: TRBV20-1; J: TRBJ2-5; length: 14; CDR3: SARGDDRIGTETQY
size: few; V: TRBV7-2; J: TRBJ2-5; length: 13; CDR3: ASSINSGRGETQY
size: .; V: TRBV28; J: TRBJ2-7; length: 11; CDR3: ASKRGRSYEQY
size: .; V: TRBV5-1; J: TRBJ1-1; length: 14; CDR3: ASSLGSLNMNTEAF
size: few; V: TRBV7-8; J: TRBJ2-7; length: 13; CDR3: ASSQLAGLTYEQY
size: few; V: TRBV2; J: TRBJ1-1; length: 12; CDR3: ASTPGGQGVSAF
size: few; V: TRBV7-9; J: TRBJ1-5; length: 13; CDR3: ASSLGGNSNQPQH
size: .; V: TRBV2; J: TRBJ1-6; length: 14; CDR3: ASSDSRSSYNSPLH
size: .; V: TRBV7-3; J: TRBJ1-3; length: 11; CDR3: ASSLGPGNTIY
size: .; V: TRBV6-4; J: TRBJ1-2; length: 11; CDR3: ASRLQGPGGYT
size: few; V: TRBV11-3; J: TRBJ1-6; length: 12; CDR3: ASSRTRGNSPLH
size: few; V: TRBV11-3; J: TRBJ2-7; length: 12; CDR3: ASTIGGSRSEQY
size: .; V: TRBV27; J: TRBJ2-2; length: 14; CDR3: ASTGLADFNTGELF
size: few; V: TRBV2; J: TRBJ2-3; length: 9; CDR3: ASRSSDTQY
size: .; V: TRBV12-3/TRBV12-4; J: TRBJ1-1; length: 12; CDR3: ASRSGTENTEAF
size: .; V: TRBV20-1; J: TRBJ1-5; length: 11; CDR3: SASRSPNQPQH
size: .; V: TRBV20-1; J: TRBJ1-2; length: 12; CDR3: SALTGDINYGYT
size: .; V: TRBV18; J: TRBJ1-2; length: 11; CDR3: TSSQDSLYGYT
size: .; V: TRBV19; J: TRBJ2-2; length: 10; CDR3: ASRGSTGELF
size: .; V: TRBV18; J: TRBJ1-2; length: 10; CDR3: ASSPGSLGYT
size: .; V: TRBV11-2; J: TRBJ2-7; length: 15; CDR3: ASSLVLVAGAFYEQY
size: .; V: TRBV15; J: TRBJ2-3; length: 14; CDR3: ATSTGLAGKSDTQY
size: few; V: TRBV24-1; J: TRBJ2-5; length: 12; CDR3: ATSGESYGATQY
size: .; V: TRBV6-1; J: TRBJ1-6; length: 11; CDR3: ASSDGRNSPLH
size: .; V: TRBV11-2; J: TRBJ2-7; length: 13; CDR3: ASSLDRTGGGEQY
size: few; V: TRBV30; J: TRBJ1-1; length: 11; CDR3: AWSVLGNTEAF
size: few; V: TRBV30; J: TRBJ1-5; length: 14; CDR3: AWSVSTVGGNQPQH
size: .; V: TRBV24-1; J: TRBJ2-7; length: 11; CDR3: ATSDPAPGEQY
size: once; V: TRBV5-6; J: TRBJ2-2; length: 11; CDR3: ASSLVNTGELF
size: .; V: TRBV20-1; J: TRBJ1-2; length: 12; CDR3: SARSHPGPYGYT
size: .; V: TRBV20-1; J: TRBJ1-1; length: 15; CDR3: SARGNRDRLPNTEAF
size: few; V: TRBV27; J: TRBJ1-6; length: 12; CDR3: ASSNRGNNSPLH
size: few; V: TRBV20-1; J: TRBJ1-2; length: 9; CDR3: SARDPGGYT
size: .; V: TRBV7-2; J: TRBJ2-1; length: 14; CDR3: ASSLAVGVLNNEQF
size: .; V: TRBV6-2/TRBV6-3; J: TRBJ1-5; length: 12; CDR3: ASSYGGHNQPQH
size: .; V: TRBV12-3/TRBV12-4; J: TRBJ2-3; length: 15; CDR3: ASSSTSGGGHTDTQY
size: .; V: TRBV5-1; J: TRBJ1-2; length: 11; CDR3: ASSLQEGPFYT
size: .; V: TRBV27; J: TRBJ1-6; length: 13; CDR3: ASAWKQGGESPLH
size: .; V: TRBV19; J: TRBJ1-5; length: 15; CDR3: ASSIVGRGAPNQPQH
size: .; V: TRBV7-6; J: TRBJ2-1; length: 14; CDR3: ASSLATGQGWNEQF
size: .; V: TRBV19; J: TRBJ2-6; length: 14; CDR3: ASSQGFQSGANVLT
size: .; V: TRBV20-1; J: TRBJ2-3; length: 11; CDR3: SARVPGPDTQY
size: .; V: TRBV25-1; J: TRBJ1-2; length: 14; CDR3: ASSESGDRGIYGYT
size: few; V: TRBV6-1; J: TRBJ1-2; length: 14; CDR3: ASFRGGRGLDYGYT
size: .; V: TRBV12-3/TRBV12-4; J: TRBJ1-6; length: 12; CDR3: ASSFSGNNSPLH